These 2 T cell receptor beta chains were sequenced from one sample in a study of shared clonotypes between healthy human individuals. Data came from immunoSEQ multiplex PCR; TCRdb stores just in-frame clones and leaves some out. Of around 1.1 million clones listed, about 72% were seen once; the top ten hold 0.85% to 1%. Source material: memory CD4+ T cells from PBMCs. Subset: CD45RA-negative fraction. The receptors were gathered from a man younger than 30 in good health. Some clones in this sample may be carry-over from other donors' samples.

The genes are TRBV5-8 and TRBJ2-1, with 10 bases fitting TRBD2. The V gene end was trimmed by 3 bases and the J gene end by 2 bases; junction bases not matched to a gene: 2. Germline V gives CDR1 SGHTS, CDR2 YDEGEE. The CDR3 extends over 15 amino acids. The CDR3 nucleotides read TGTGCCAGCAGCTCTAGCGGGAGAACCTACAATGAGCAGTTCTTC. Its protein is CASSSSGRTYNEQFF.

The chain couples TRBV28 to TRBJ2-1; TRBD2 matches at 10 bases. This CDR3 comprises 15 residues. From germline, CDR1 is MDHEN and CDR2 SYDVKM. V dropped 6 bases and J dropped 6; count of bases not matched to a gene: 8. The CDR3 is CASRPGLADLNEQFF. The DNA for the CDR3 is TGTGCCAGCAGACCCGGACTAGCGGACCTCAATGAGCAGTTCTTC.